This is a list of T cell receptor beta chains from one sample in a study of cytomegalovirus exposure and HLA in healthy donors. Using immunoSEQ multiplex PCR, the repertoire was profiled, and TCRdb retains in-frame clones only, with some absent. The sample consists of around 120,000 clones, roughly 78% of them appearing once. Sequencing was carried out using PBMCs. Receptors were obtained from a woman aged 25-40 years in good health and CMV-seropositive. CDR3s include the opening cysteine and the closing phenylalanine or tryptophan. D genes are given only for firm matches. The size entry is marked missing in some rows and otherwise reads once, few, many or a size class.

V,size,J,length,D,CDR3,DNA
TRBV7-2,-,TRBJ2-7,15,TRBD1,CASSSGTGISYEQYF,TGTGCCAGCAGCTCCGGGACAGGGATCTCCTACGAGCAGTACTTC
TRBV5-1,-,TRBJ2-3,18,TRBD2,CASSQGLAGGRARDTQYF,TGCGCCAGCAGCCAAGGACTAGCGGGGGGTCGGGCGAGGGATACGCAGTATTTT
TRBV4-3,-,TRBJ2-7,16,TRBD2,CASSQATSGDPYEQYF,TGCGCCAGCAGCCAAGCAACTAGCGGGGATCCCTACGAGCAGTACTTC
TRBV6-6,-,TRBJ1-6,16,-,CASRTGPLFYNSPLHF,TGTGCCAGCAGGACAGGACCCCTGTTTTATAATTCACCCCTCCACTTT
TRBV6-1,once,TRBJ1-5,13,-,CASSAGRNQPQHF,TGTGCCAGCAGTGCAGGGCGCAATCAGCCCCAGCATTTT
TRBV19,-,TRBJ2-7,14,-,CASSHPGTPYEQYF,TGTGCCAGTAGTCACCCCGGGACACCCTACGAGCAGTACTTC
TRBV5-4,-,TRBJ2-6,19,-,CASKPRATGSRSGANVLTF,TGTGCCAGCAAGCCTAGGGCAACGGGGTCCCGCTCTGGGGCCAACGTCCTGACTTTC
TRBV4-3,-,TRBJ2-2,16,TRBD2,CASSQGGGVGTGELFF,TGCGCCAGCAGCCAAGGGGGGGGAGTGGGCACCGGGGAGCTGTTTTTT
TRBV18,-,TRBJ1-4,14,TRBD1,CASSSTGSNEKLFF,TGTGCCAGCTCATCGACAGGGTCTAATGAAAAACTGTTTTTT
TRBV9,once,TRBJ2-5,17,TRBD1,CASSVGTTLGQGETQYF,TGTGCCAGCAGCGTAGGGACCACCCTGGGACAGGGAGAGACCCAGTACTTC
TRBV5-1,once,TRBJ1-1,13,-,CASSLGPRYEAFF,TGCGCCAGCAGCTTGGGCCCCAGATACGAAGCTTTCTTT
TRBV9,once,TRBJ1-5,15,TRBD1,CASSVDAGGEQPQHF,TGTGCCAGCAGCGTAGATGCAGGGGGCGAACAGCCCCAGCATTTT
TRBV29-1,-,TRBJ2-7,16,TRBD2,CSVDLVSAGGHYEQYF,TGCAGCGTTGATCTTGTCTCGGCGGGGGGCCACTACGAGCAGTACTTC
TRBV2,-,TRBJ2-1,16,-,CASSEARPVSYNEQFF,TGTGCCAGCAGTGAAGCGCGGCCCGTGTCCTACAATGAGCAGTTCTTC
TRBV2,-,TRBJ2-5,17,TRBD2,CASRAGTSGGAGKTQYF,TGTGCCAGCAGAGCCGGGACTAGCGGGGGGGCGGGGAAGACCCAGTACTTC
TRBV7-9,-,TRBJ2-3,15,-,CSSSLGGGWTDTQYF,TGTTCCAGCAGCTTGGGGGGGGGCTGGACAGATACGCAGTATTTT
TRBV6-5,-,TRBJ2-7,14,TRBD1,CASSQGQGAGEQYF,TGTGCCAGCAGTCAGGGACAGGGGGCCGGCGAGCAGTACTTC
TRBV7-2,once,TRBJ2-2,14,TRBD1,CASSLDRGTGELFF,TGTGCCAGCAGCTTAGACAGGGGCACCGGGGAGCTGTTTTTT